Below are 10 T cell receptor beta chains sequenced from a single sample in a study of cytomegalovirus exposure and HLA in healthy donors. 60 Vbeta and 13 Jbeta primers were used in PCR. Profiled with immunoSEQ multiplex PCR; TCRdb holds only in-frame clones, not every one. The sample includes roughly 120,000 clones, 75% to 85% of them seen just once. Sequencing was carried out using PBMCs. The receptors originated from a man aged 18 to 30 in good health and CMV-seronegative.

V is TRBV2 and J is TRBJ1-4, with 7 bases lining up with TRBD1. The germline gives CDR1 SNHLY, CDR2 FYNNEI. The CDR3 totals 16 residues. J gave up 4 bases and V 4 bases, and 9 bases lay outside the gene matches. CDR3: CASSGNPGQINEKLFF. CDR3 nucleotide sequence: TGTGCCAGCAGTGGAAATCCGGGACAGATTAATGAAAAACTGTTTTTT.

The chain employs TRBV2 and TRBJ1-3, with TRBD1 matching 10 bases. This CDR3 is 16 amino acids long. J gave up 0 bases and V 6 bases, and 5 bases lay outside the gene matches. The germline gives CDR1 SNHLY, CDR2 FYNNEI. The CDR3 loop is CASRRDRGASGNTIYF. For the CDR3, the DNA is TGTGCCAGCAGACGGGACAGGGGCGCCTCTGGAAACACCATATATTTT.

This clone was recorded a few times. The CDR3 bases are TGTGCCAGCAGTGAATCGATCGGGACCCGGGGGTATGGCTACACCTTC. As protein: CASSESIGTRGYGYTF. This chain links TRBV6-1 with TRBJ1-2; maybe TRBD1 (5 bases). CDR1 and CDR2 (germline): MNHNS, SASEGT. Trimming left V 2 bases short and J 5 bases short, with 18 bases between. This CDR3 is built from 16 residues.

The rearrangement joins TRBV29-1 to TRBJ2-3; D not certain. The length of the CDR3 is 10 residues. The germline V gene has CDR1 SQVTM and CDR2 ANQGSEA. V lost 5 bases and J lost 4, with 4 bases in between. The CDR3: CSVLSDTQYF. The CDR3 DNA reads as TGCAGCGTTCTCTCAGATACGCAGTATTTT.

This clone appeared once. The chain couples TRBV11-1 to TRBJ1-1; D unresolved. The CDR3 is made up of 14 amino acids. V lost 5 bases and J lost 4, with 14 bases in between. Germline CDR1 reads SGHAT; CDR2 reads FQDESV (reference sequence). CDR3 sequence reads: CASSPSRSRTEAFF. CDR3 bases: TGTGCCAGCAGCCCGTCACGGAGCCGCACTGAAGCTTTCTTT. Full variable domain (remainder filled in from reference TRBV11-1 and TRBJ1-1): EAEVAQSPRYKITEKSQAVAFWCDPISGHATLYWYRQILGQGPELLVQFQDESVVDDSQLPKDRFSAERLKGVDSTLKIQPAELGDSAMYLCASSPSRSRTEAFFGQGTRLTVV.

This chain uses TRBV28 with TRBJ2-7; D unclear. The V gene lost 4 bases and the J gene lost 6 bases, with 10 bases spanning the gap. The CDR3 length is 12 residues. The germline gives CDR1 MDHEN, CDR2 SYDVKM. Here the CDR3 reads CASSSTFVEQYV. The DNA for the CDR3 is TGTGCCAGCAGTTCGACTTTCGTCGAGCAGTACGTC.

The chain carries TRBV5-4 and TRBJ1-3; no definite D call. V lost 0 bases to trimming and J lost 4 bases, with 17 bases between them. Germline loops: CDR1 SGHNT, CDR2 YYREEE (reference sequence). The CDR3 consists of 17 residues. CDR3 amino acids: CASSLDLLRSTGNTIYF. CDR3 sequence (DNA): TGTGCCAGCAGCTTGGATTTGTTACGCTCAACAGGAAACACCATATATTTT.

V and J are TRBV7-8 and TRBJ2-5, with 10 bases matching TRBD2. The germline V gene has CDR1 SGHVS and CDR2 FQNEAQ. The CDR3 runs 17 residues. With V trimmed by 5 bases and J by 1 base, 10 bases remained unmatched. The CDR3 region is CASSLGVSGRSQETQYF. CDR3 nucleotide sequence: TGTGCCAGCAGCCTTGGGGTTAGCGGGAGGTCCCAAGAGACCCAGTACTTC. Full variable domain (rest looked up from reference TRBV7-8 and TRBJ2-5): GAGVSQSPRYKVAKRGQDVALRCDPISGHVSLFWYQQALGQGPEFLTYFQNEAQLDKSGLPSDRFFAERPEGSVSTLKIQRTQQEDSAVYLCASSLGVSGRSQETQYFGPGTRLLVL.

The V call is TRBV7-7, the J call TRBJ2-2; D is unclear. Per germline, CDR1 SSHAT and CDR2 FNYEAQ (reference sequence). The CDR3 loop spans 15 amino acids. V gave up 1 base and J gave up 2 bases, with 8 bases separating them. DNA for the CDR3: TGTGCCAGCAGCTTAGGGCTCTCAAACACCGGGGAGCTGTTTTTT. It yields the protein CASSLGLSNTGELFF.

V gene TRBV4-1 combines with J gene TRBJ2-3; 14 positions match TRBD2. Per germline, CDR1 MGHRA and CDR2 YSYEKL. V shed 3 bases and J 4 bases; nucleotides not matched to a gene: 3. This CDR3 has 16 residues. CDR3 region: CASSHGLAGGSDTQYF. DNA of the CDR3: TGCGCCAGCAGCCACGGACTAGCGGGAGGTTCAGATACGCAGTATTTT.